This T cell receptor beta chain is from a study of cytomegalovirus exposure and HLA in healthy donors. Amplification used 60 Vbeta primers and 13 Jbeta primers. Data came from immunoSEQ multiplex PCR; TCRdb stores just in-frame clones and leaves some out. Among about 120,000 clones listed, under 20% were seen once. Study results and limitations: The availability of immune exposure information extended only to CMV serostatus. The study flagged roughly 160 TCR beta chains as cytomegalovirus-associated.

Those who donated were healthy bone marrow donors. The CDR3 is 14 amino acids. Trimming stripped 1 base from V and 1 base from J, with 7 bases between. Germline values: CDR1 MGHRA, CDR2 YSYEKL. Concerning this clone: Its antigen is not identified.

Sequencing was performed on PBMCs. J is TRBJ1-2 and V is TRBV4-1; D remains ambiguous. The clonotype was recovered from a female donor in good health and CMV-seropositive. DNA of the CDR3: TGCGCCAGCAGCCAAGTGGGGAGTAACTATGGCTACACCTTC. It is translated as CASSQVGSNYGYTF.